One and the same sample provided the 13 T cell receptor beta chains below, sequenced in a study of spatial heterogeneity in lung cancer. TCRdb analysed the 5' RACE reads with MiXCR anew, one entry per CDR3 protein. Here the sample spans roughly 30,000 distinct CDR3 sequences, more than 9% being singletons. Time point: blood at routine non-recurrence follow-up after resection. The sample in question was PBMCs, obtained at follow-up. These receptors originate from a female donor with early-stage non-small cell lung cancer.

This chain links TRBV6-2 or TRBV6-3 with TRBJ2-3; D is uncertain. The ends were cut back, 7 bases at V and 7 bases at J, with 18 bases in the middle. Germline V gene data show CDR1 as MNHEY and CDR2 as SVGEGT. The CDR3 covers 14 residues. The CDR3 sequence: CASTRSYEPYTQYF. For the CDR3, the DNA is TGTGCCAGCACAAGGTCCTACGAGCCATATACGCAGTATTTT.

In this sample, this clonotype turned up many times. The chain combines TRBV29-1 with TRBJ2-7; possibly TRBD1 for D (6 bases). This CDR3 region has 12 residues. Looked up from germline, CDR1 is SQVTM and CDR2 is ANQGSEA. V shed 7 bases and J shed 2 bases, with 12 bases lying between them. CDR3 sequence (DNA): TGCAGCGGAGCTACAGGGACCTACGAGCAGTACTTC. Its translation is CSGATGTYEQYF.

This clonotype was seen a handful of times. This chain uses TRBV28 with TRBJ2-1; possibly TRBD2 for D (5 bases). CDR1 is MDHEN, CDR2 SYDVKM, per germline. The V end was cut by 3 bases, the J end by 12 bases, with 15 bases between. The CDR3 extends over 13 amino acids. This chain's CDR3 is CASSFSLASVQFF. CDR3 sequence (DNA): TGTGCCAGCAGTTTCTCCCTAGCCTCGGTGCAGTTCTTC.

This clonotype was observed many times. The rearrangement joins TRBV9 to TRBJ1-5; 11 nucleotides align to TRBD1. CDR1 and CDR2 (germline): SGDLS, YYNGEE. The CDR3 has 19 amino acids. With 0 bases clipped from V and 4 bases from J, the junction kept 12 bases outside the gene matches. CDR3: CASSVEDRGPRYRNQPQHF. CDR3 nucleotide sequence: TGTGCCAGCAGCGTAGAGGACAGGGGGCCCAGATACCGAAATCAGCCCCAGCATTTT.

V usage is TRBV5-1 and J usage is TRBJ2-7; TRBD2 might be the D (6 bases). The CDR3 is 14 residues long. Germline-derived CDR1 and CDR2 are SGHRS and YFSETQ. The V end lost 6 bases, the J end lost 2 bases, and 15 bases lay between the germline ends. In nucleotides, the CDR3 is TGCGCCAGCAAATCGGGGGTGGGAACCTACGAGCAGTACTTC. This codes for CASKSGVGTYEQYF.

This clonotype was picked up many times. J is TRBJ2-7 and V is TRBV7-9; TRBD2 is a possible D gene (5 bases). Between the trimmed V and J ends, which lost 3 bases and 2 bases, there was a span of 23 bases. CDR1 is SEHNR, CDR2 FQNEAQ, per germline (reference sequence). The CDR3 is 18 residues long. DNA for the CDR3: TGTGCCAGCAGCTTCCCCACGGCCGGCATGGAGGTGACCTACGAGCAGTACTTC. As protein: CASSFPTAGMEVTYEQYF. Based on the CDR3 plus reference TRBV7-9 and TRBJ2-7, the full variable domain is DTGVSQNPRHKITKRGQNVTFRCDPISEHNRLYWYRQTLGQGPEFLTYFQNEAQLEKSRLLSDRFSAERPKGSFSTLEIQRTEQGDSAMYLCASSFPTAGMEVTYEQYFGPGTRLTVT.

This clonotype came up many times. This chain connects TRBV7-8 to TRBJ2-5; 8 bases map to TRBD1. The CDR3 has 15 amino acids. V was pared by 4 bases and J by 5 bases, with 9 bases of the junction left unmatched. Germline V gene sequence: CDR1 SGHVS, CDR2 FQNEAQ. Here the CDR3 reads CASSSRQGIRETQYF. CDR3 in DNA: TGTGCCAGCAGCTCCAGACAGGGGATACGGGAGACCCAGTACTTC.

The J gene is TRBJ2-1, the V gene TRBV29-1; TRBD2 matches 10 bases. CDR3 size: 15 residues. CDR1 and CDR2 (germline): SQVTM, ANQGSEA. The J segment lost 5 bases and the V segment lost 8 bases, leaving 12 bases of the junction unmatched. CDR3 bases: TGCAGCCTGAGAGACCTAGCGGGGGCCGACAATGAGCAGTTCTTC. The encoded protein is CSLRDLAGADNEQFF.

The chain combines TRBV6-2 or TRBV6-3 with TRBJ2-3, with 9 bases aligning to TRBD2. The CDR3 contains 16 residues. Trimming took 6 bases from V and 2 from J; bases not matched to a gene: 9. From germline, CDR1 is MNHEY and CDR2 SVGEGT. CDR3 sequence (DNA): TGTGCCAGCAGCCCAAGGGGACTAGCTCACACAGATACGCAGTATTTT. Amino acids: CASSPRGLAHTDTQYF.

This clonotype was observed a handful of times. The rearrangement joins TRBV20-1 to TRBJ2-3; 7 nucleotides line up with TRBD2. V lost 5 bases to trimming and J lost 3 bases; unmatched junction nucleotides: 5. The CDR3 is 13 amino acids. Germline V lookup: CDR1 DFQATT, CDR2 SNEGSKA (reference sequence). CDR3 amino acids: CSARKLATDTQYF. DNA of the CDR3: TGCAGTGCTCGTAAACTAGCGACAGATACGCAGTATTTT.

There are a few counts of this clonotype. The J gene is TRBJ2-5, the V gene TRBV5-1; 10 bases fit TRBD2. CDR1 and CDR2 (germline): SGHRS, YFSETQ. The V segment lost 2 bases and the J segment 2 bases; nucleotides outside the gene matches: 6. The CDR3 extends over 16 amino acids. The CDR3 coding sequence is TGCGCCAGCAGCTTTGTTAGCGGGGGGAATCAAGAGACCCAGTACTTC. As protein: CASSFVSGGNQETQYF.

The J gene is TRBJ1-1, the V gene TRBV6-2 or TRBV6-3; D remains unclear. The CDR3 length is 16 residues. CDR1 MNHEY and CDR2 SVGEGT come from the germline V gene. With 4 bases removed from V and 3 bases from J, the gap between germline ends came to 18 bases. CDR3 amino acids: CASSSPRTMGYTEAFF. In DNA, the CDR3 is TGTGCCAGCAGTTCCCCTCGGACCATGGGCTACACTGAAGCTTTCTTT.

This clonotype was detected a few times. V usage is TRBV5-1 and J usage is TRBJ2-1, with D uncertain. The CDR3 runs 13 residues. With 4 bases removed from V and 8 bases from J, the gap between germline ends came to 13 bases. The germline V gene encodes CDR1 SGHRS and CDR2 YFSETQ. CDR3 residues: CASSEISVHEQFF. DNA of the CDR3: TGCGCCAGCAGCGAGATCAGTGTCCATGAGCAGTTCTTC.